This T cell receptor beta chain was profiled in a study of cytomegalovirus exposure and HLA in healthy donors (dated by TCRdb to 2015 to 2018). General notes on the study: According to an earlier analysis of 587 of the donors, 150 million to 200 million T cells yielded approximately 120 million unique TCR beta sequences and about 300 Gb of sequence data. Roughly 300 gigabases of sequencing data and around 90 million unique TCR sequences made up an early release that covered under 750 HLA-typed donors. Of the roughly 410 genotyped donors, 81% were placed in the genetic ancestry cluster associated with self-reported Caucasian donors. The aim of the study was to test whether cataloging public T cell receptors could identify signatures of past pathogen exposure. The study used immunosequencing to profile the T cell repertoires of 600 to 850 subjects and linked those repertoires to cytomegalovirus serostatus. In addition to the first cohort of several hundred subjects, a separate validation cohort of over 90 different subjects was used. High-throughput TCR immunosequencing, statistical association of individual TCRs with disease status, and machine learning were combined to predict cytomegalovirus infection status. To study patterns of TCR occurrence, a later analysis re-analyzed previously published TCR beta repertoires from hundreds of donors and added high-resolution HLA genotyping. The later analysis used no new phenotypic data to find candidate immune exposures, relying instead on TCR beta sequences and their occurrence across donors. An earlier analysis of 587 of the donors used high-throughput TCR beta sequencing to judge whether each TCR beta V gene segment behaved as functional or pseudogenic. Donor age, sex, ethnicity and CMV serostatus were collected together with the repertoire data. In a later genetic analysis, genome-wide SNP genotypes for about 60% of the 666 donors were used, and that subset was treated as a discovery cohort. Every discovery cohort repertoire had been produced on one sequencing platform. HLA typing included class I and class II loci at four-digit resolution. Typing coverage varied by locus: roughly 629-640 donors for A, B, C, DRB1 and DQB1; roughly 500 for DQA1; about 600 for DPA1; some 470 for DPB1. Because of strong linkage in the cohort, five DR-DQ haplotypes were treated as single units for association and clustering. Among roughly 400 genotyped donors of the cohort, an average of approximately 250,000 unique TCR beta nucleotide sequences were sequenced per donor, 15% to 20% of them non-productive. On the study overall, not on this receptor specifically: A further reported finding was that TCR beta sequences accurately predicted the HLA-A and HLA-B alleles for most subjects in the first cohort. HLA typing was unavailable for some donors at each locus, so association tests used only the typed subset. Because counts were too low, seventeen rarely observed V segments, including chromosome 9 orphons, were left out of the earlier analysis of over 550 of the donors. In a later genetic analysis, a missense DCLRE1C variant was associated with V-gene and J-gene trimming of TCR beta chains, and the association was replicated in an independent cohort. In a later genetic analysis, fewer N-insertions in productive TCRs were reported among donors in an Asian-associated ancestry cluster than the roughly 640-donor mean. A few of the identified cytomegalovirus-associated TCR beta chains were confirmed in vitro to be specific for cytomegalovirus antigens. According to a later analysis, TCR association rates differed among HLA loci, with DRB1 alleles showing the most associated TCRs and HLA-C alleles showing the fewest. This cohort had only TCR beta chains sequenced, and the lack of alpha or paired-chain data limited which features could be detected. Compared with equally common non-associated chains, HLA-associated TCR beta chains in a later analysis were more clonally expanded and had lower generation probabilities. For the cohort, immune exposure information was limited to CMV serostatus. According to a later analysis, most CMV-associated TCR beta chains appeared to be HLA-restricted, and the HLA associations seemed to be driven largely by CMV exposure. The study gave a list of roughly 150 TCR beta chains associated with cytomegalovirus. In a later analysis, more than 15,000 TCR beta sequences were associated with specific HLA alleles at a false discovery rate of 0.05. According to the authors, the approach could potentially be generalized to other disease states and immunological phenotypes. Some IMGT-functional V segments, including TRBV6-2 and TRBV6-3, could not be told apart with the 87-base-pair reads, so those segments were excluded. The presence/absence analyses assumed that sequencing depth was roughly uniform across donors, and that assumption may not be true. A cluster of highly shared sequence variants was judged likely to represent a technical artifact of the sequencing pipeline. Cytomegalovirus status was reported to be diagnosed by the classifier with high specificity and sensitivity in both the original and validation cohorts. In a later analysis, several top co-occurrence clusters were reported to appear linked to parvovirus B19, influenza, CMV and Epstein-Barr virus. An earlier analysis of 450 to 750 of the donors showed that most TCR beta V segments appeared in productive rearrangements either about 87% or about 30% of the time, which broadly matched IMGT annotations. Correlated functional status among segregating V segments might be attributable to linkage disequilibrium, but an unknown experimental factor could not be ruled out. Assigning TCR associations to individual alleles was difficult when HLA alleles, especially DR and DQ, strongly co-occurred. Most TCR sequences were observed very rarely across donors, whereas some public TCRs were present in many individuals.

The cohort was made up of approximately 700 healthy bone marrow donors. At the time of sampling, all cohort members were nominally healthy, though unrecorded immune exposures were likely present. The donor was CMV seropositive and belonged to the group of more than 250 seropositive cohort members. Each donor provided a peripheral blood sample, and peripheral blood mononuclear cells were used for TCR beta sequencing. The Qiagen DNeasy Blood Extraction Kit was used to extract genomic DNA from the blood cell samples. This clone was observed a handful of times. Its cognate antigen has yet to be identified. Base qualities are not provided; no much larger clone lies one nucleotide away. Unmatched junction bases come to 2, with V trimmed by 5 bases and J by 4 bases. The CDR3 runs 13 amino acids, cysteine and phenylalanine included. Of the read, only the CDR3 DNA is kept; its 39 bases are in frame from base 1. Via the germline V gene, CDR1 is SQVTM and CDR2 ANQGSEA.

Library preparation used the immunoSEQ multiplex PCR assay. For the multiplex PCR, a mixture combining 60 forward primers for TCR Vbeta segments and 13 reverse primers for TCR Jbeta segments was used. The CDR3 region of rearranged TCR beta genes was amplified from genomic DNA by a multiplex PCR assay. The amplified TCR beta libraries were sequenced on the Illumina HiSeq System as 87-base-pair reads. Per the authors' processing: A later analysis counted some 74 million unique TCR beta chains across the 500 to 850 repertoires, and 9.5 million to 11 million of these chains were shared by at least two donors. A nearest-neighbor algorithm error-corrected the raw reads and collapsed the reads into unique sequences, merging closely related sequences to remove PCR and sequencing errors. V, D and J gene segments were assigned by aligning CDR3 sequences to IMGT reference sequences. For a sequence to be retained, at least a six-nucleotide match to both a V gene segment and a J gene segment was required. A rearrangement counted as productive if the CDR3 had no stop codons and remained in frame with V and J, and every other rearrangement counted as non-productive. CDR3 was defined according to IMGT convention as the region running from the second conserved V-encoded cysteine to the conserved J-encoded phenylalanine. The earlier analysis of roughly 590 of the donors excluded any sequence lacking an unambiguous match to a single V gene segment. In an earlier analysis of a few hundred of the donors, V segments were called functional above 56.7% productive rearrangements and were called segregating when the between-donor standard deviation exceeded 5%. A statistical classification framework was developed to diagnose cytomegalovirus status using the catalog of TCR beta chain sequences. In a later analysis, V and J genes were assigned by comparing TCR nucleotide sequences against IMGT/GENE-DB human TR gene sequences. Using the TCRdist pipeline, a later analysis assigned CDR3 sequences along with most-parsimonious VDJ recombination scenarios. A later analysis defined each TCR beta chain by its CDR3 amino acid sequence plus V-gene family, and excluded reads lacking a unique V-gene family. A later analysis removed several hundred highly shared, low-generation-probability nucleotide sequences to deal with suspected cross-contamination and a sequencing artifact. In a later analysis, a clonal expansion index was calculated for each public chain from normalized within-repertoire ranks of inferred template counts. In a later analysis, generation probabilities were computed using a VDJ recombination model fitted to out-of-frame rearrangements, and the results were checked against IGoR. A later analysis scored TCR-TCR, TCR-HLA and TCR-CMV co-occurrence with hypergeometric tests, applying a repertoire-size bias correction to TCR pairs. False discovery rates were estimated in a later analysis by permuting HLA or CMV assignments 20 times. In a later analysis, co-occurring TCRs were grouped using DBSCAN, with TCRdist sequence similarity added in when clustering inside HLA-allele-positive subsets. For co-occurrence clustering, repertoires with fewer than 30,000 or more than 120,000 public chains were excluded, along with a handful of repertoires with anomalous nucleotide sharing. TCRdb limited this immuneACCESS table to in-frame rearrangements with V and J called. A share of clones is missing; checked studies link under half to unresolved V genes, and the rest is unexplained. V and J calls and clone size are copied from that table; D and trimming were computed from the DNA. The sample table records 100,000 to 120,000 clones; 67% of these occur just once. The top ten constitute 7.5% to 9% of the sample.

Sequencing used PBMCs. The receptor comes from a man aged 18 to 30 in good health and CMV-seropositive. The chain links TRBV29-1 with TRBJ2-1; 10 of the junction bases match TRBD1. The CDR3 protein sequence reads: CSVRTGGYNEQFF. The DNA sequence reads TGCAGCGTTAGGACAGGGGGATACAATGAGCAGTTCTTC.